The 11 T cell receptor beta chains given below trace back to one sample, sequenced in a study of cytomegalovirus exposure and HLA in healthy donors. Primers included in the PCR were 60 Vbeta and 13 Jbeta primers. Assay: immunoSEQ multiplex PCR; the TCRdb copy retains only in-frame clones and omits some. The repertoire holds under 100,000 clones, with roughly 82% as singletons. Material for sequencing was PBMCs. These receptors came from a human donor in good health.

V gene TRBV5-6 combines with J gene TRBJ1-5; TRBD1 agrees at 11 bases. Losses at the gene ends were 4 bases for V and 2 bases for J; bases not matched to a gene: 5. The germline V gene encodes CDR1 SGHDT and CDR2 YYEEEE. The CDR3 runs to 16 residues. CDR3 DNA sequence: TGTGCCAGCAGCGGGGACAGGGGGTACGGCAATCAGCCCCAGCATTTT. Translation gives CASSGDRGYGNQPQHF.

This chain uses TRBV2 with TRBJ2-5; the match to TRBD2 covers 10 bases. This CDR3 contains 16 residues. Looked up from germline, CDR1 is SNHLY and CDR2 is FYNNEI. The ends lost 4 bases at V and 4 bases at J; junction bases unmatched: 9. CDR3 DNA sequence: TGTGCCAGCAGTGGGGTGGAGCGGGGGGGCCGAGAGACCCAGTACTTC. It codes for CASSGVERGGRETQYF.

V and J are TRBV2 and TRBJ1-2; no clear D. CDR1 SNHLY and CDR2 FYNNEI come from the germline V gene. The CDR3 consists of 13 residues. Between the trimmed V and J ends, which lost 7 bases and 4 bases, there was a span of 13 bases. CDR3 amino acids: CASNGVSSYGYTF. The CDR3 DNA reads TGTGCCAGCAATGGCGTTTCTAGCTATGGCTACACCTTC.

The chain has TRBV5-1 and TRBJ2-7, with TRBD1 as a possible D gene (5 bases). V was clipped by 1 base and J by 6 bases, with 11 bases between them. The V gene's germline CDR1 is SGHRS and CDR2 YFSETQ. The CDR3 consists of 13 residues. The DNA for the CDR3 is TGCGCCAGCAGCTTGAGACAGAACGGCGAGCAGTACTTC. This sequence encodes CASSLRQNGEQYF.

The chain joins TRBV20-1 to TRBJ1-3, with D unresolved. The V end lost 2 bases, the J end lost 4 bases, and 3 bases lay between the germline ends. The CDR3 spans 11 residues. Germline assignment: CDR1 DFQATT and CDR2 SNEGSKA (reference sequence). The CDR3 sequence: CSARQGNTIYF. CDR3 in DNA: TGCAGTGCTAGACAGGGAAACACCATATATTTT.

A single count supports this clone. The chain carries TRBV18 and TRBJ2-1; weak D call: TRBD2 (5 bases). V was pared by 3 bases and J by 6 bases, with 12 bases between. The germline V gene has CDR1 KGHSH and CDR2 LQKENI. The CDR3 sequence is 14 residues long. The CDR3 bases are TGTGCCAGCTCACCCTCCGGACTGGCCAATGAGCAGTTCTTC. Encoded protein: CASSPSGLANEQFF.

V gene TRBV5-1 combines with J gene TRBJ1-1; D is perhaps TRBD1 (5 bases). The length of the CDR3 is 15 residues. Germline lookup yields CDR1 SGHRS and CDR2 YFSETQ. V lost 0 bases and J 0 bases, leaving 9 bases between the germline ends. DNA for the CDR3: TGCGCCAGCAGCTTGGGTGACAGCATGAACACTGAAGCTTTCTTT. This gives the protein CASSLGDSMNTEAFF.

The rearrangement links TRBV5-4 to TRBJ1-2; 8 bases fit TRBD1. Germline assignment: CDR1 SGHNT and CDR2 YYREEE (reference sequence). This CDR3 region has 13 residues. V was pared by 0 bases and J by 12 bases, with 7 bases of the junction left unmatched. CDR3 in DNA: TGTGCCAGCAGCTTGGCCTCAGGGGGCGGCCACACCTTC. Protein sequence: CASSLASGGGHTF. Complete variable domain (other parts from reference TRBV5-4 and TRBJ1-2): ETGVTQSPTHLIKTRGQQVTLRCSSQSGHNTVSWYQQALGQGPQFIFQYYREEENGRGNFPPRFSGLQFPNYSSELNVNALELDDSALYLCASSLASGGGHTFGSGTRLTVV.

This clone was seen more than once but under ten times. The rearrangement uses TRBV18 and TRBJ1-1, with 8 nucleotides matching TRBD1. This CDR3 spans 14 amino acids. Germline CDR1 KGHSH, CDR2 LQKENI. V dropped 6 bases and J dropped 4; count of bases not matched to a gene: 7. CDR3 sequence (DNA): TGTGCCAGCTCGACAGGGGAGGGGGCCACTGAAGCTTTCTTT. It codes for CASSTGEGATEAFF.

The V gene is TRBV19, the J gene TRBJ2-5; 10 positions match TRBD1. J lost 5 bases, V lost 4 bases, and 4 bases had no gene match. The CDR3 is 14 amino acids. Per germline, CDR1 LNHDA and CDR2 SQIVND (reference sequence). The chain's CDR3 is CASSRQGAKETQYF. CDR3 coding DNA: TGTGCCAGTAGTAGACAGGGGGCAAAGGAGACCCAGTACTTC.

The rearrangement uses TRBV5-8 and TRBJ1-5; TRBD1 matches at 7 bases. The CDR3 is 17 residues long. Per the germline V gene, CDR1 is SGHTS and CDR2 is YDEGEE. Trimming cost V 0 bases and J 2 bases; bases outside gene matches: 8. The chain's CDR3 is CASSLGTGSSGNQPQHF. In DNA, the CDR3 is TGTGCCAGCAGCTTGGGGACAGGATCAAGCGGCAATCAGCCCCAGCATTTT. The full variable domain, in which reference TRBV5-8 and TRBJ1-5 provide the parts outside the CDR3, is EAGVTQSPTHLIKTRGQQATLRCSPISGHTSVYWYQQALGLGLQFLLWYDEGEERNRGNFPPRFSGRQFPNYSSELNVNALELEDSALYLCASSLGTGSSGNQPQHFGDGTRLSIL.